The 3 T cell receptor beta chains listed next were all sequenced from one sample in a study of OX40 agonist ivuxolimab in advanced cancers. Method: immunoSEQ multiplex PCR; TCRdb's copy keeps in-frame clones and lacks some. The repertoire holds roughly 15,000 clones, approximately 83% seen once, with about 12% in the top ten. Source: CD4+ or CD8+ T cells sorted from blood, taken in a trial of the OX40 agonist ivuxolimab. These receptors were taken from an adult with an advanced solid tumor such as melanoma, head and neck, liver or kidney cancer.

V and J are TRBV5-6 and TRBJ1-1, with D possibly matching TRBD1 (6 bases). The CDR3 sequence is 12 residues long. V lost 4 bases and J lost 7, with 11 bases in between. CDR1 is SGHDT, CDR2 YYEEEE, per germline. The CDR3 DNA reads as TGTGCCAGCAGCCCCTTGGACAGTGAAGCTTTCTTT. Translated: CASSPLDSEAFF. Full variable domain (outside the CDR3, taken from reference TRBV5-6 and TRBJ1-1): DAGVTQSPTHLIKTRGQQVTLRCSPKSGHDTVSWYQQALGQGPQFIFQYYEEEERQRGNFPDRFSGHQFPNYSSELNVNALLLGDSALYLCASSPLDSEAFFGQGTRLTVV.

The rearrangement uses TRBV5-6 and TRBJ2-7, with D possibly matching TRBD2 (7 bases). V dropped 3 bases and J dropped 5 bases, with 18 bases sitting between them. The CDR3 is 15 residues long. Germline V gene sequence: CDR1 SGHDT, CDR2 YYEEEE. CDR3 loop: CASSSLTGRAHEQYF. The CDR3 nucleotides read TGTGCCAGCAGCTCTCTTACAGGGAGGGCCCACGAGCAGTACTTC.

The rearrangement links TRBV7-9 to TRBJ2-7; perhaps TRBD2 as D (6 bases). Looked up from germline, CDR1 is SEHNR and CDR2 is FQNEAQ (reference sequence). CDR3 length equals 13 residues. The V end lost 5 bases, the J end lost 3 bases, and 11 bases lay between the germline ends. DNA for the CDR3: TGTGCCAGCAGCAATTCGGGAGACTACGAGCAGTACTTC. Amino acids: CASSNSGDYEQYF.